The clone carrying this T cell receptor beta chain was counted only a few times. Antigen: not known. From the germline J gene comes the end of the CDR3, since the read stops 3 residues before it. These data originate in a study of T cell clonality in common variable immunodeficiency. Clones were sequenced by immunoSEQ multiplex PCR, and TCRdb holds only the in-frame ones, with some missing. The record shows 40,000 to 65,000 clones for this sample, with no singletons present. The CDR3 is 15 residues long. The germline V gene encodes CDR1 MNHEY and CDR2 SVGEGT. Study-level points and caveats: Fewer deletions and N-nucleotide insertions were reportedly seen in common variable immunodeficiency TCR beta sequences.

The TCR sequence derives from a person between 18 and 75 years old in good health. The source material was peripheral blood mononuclear cells. This chain joins TRBV6-2 or TRBV6-3 and TRBJ2-2, with D tentatively TRBD1 (5 bases). Partial CDR3 DNA: TGTGCCAGCAGTTACGACAACTCTGGGGCCAACGTG. It translates to CASSYDNSGANV. In full, the CDR3 is CASSYDNSGANVLFF.